These 32 T cell receptor beta chains came from one sample sequenced in a study of long-term antiretroviral therapy in people with HIV. An immunoSEQ assay, version v3.0, was performed at survey level. Here immunoSEQ multiplex PCR was the method, and the copy in TCRdb shows in-frame clones only, minus some. The sample gives 20,000 to 30,000 clones, 81% of which show up once; roughly 15% is in the top ten. Here the sequenced sample was unsorted PBMCs, taken at the start of antiretroviral therapy, before treatment. The source of these receptors is a woman between 18 and 29 years old with HIV.

The gene calls are TRBV18 and TRBJ1-1, with D tentatively TRBD1 (5 bases). Trimming removed 2 bases from V and 1 base from J, with 11 bases in between. This CDR3 comprises 15 residues. The V gene's germline CDR1 is KGHSH and CDR2 LQKENI. The CDR3 DNA sequence: TGTGCCAGCTCACCAAGGACAAGTCAGAACACTGAAGCTTTCTTT. This translates into CASSPRTSQNTEAFF. Drawing the rest from reference TRBV18 and TRBJ1-1, the complete variable domain is NAGVMQNPRHLVRRRGQEARLRCSPMKGHSHVYWYRQLPEEGLKFMVYLQKENIIDESGMPKERFSAEFPKEGPSILRIQQVVRGDSAAYFCASSPRTSQNTEAFFGQGTRLTVV.

The chain has TRBV4-3 and TRBJ1-1, with no clear D. The length of the CDR3 is 13 residues. V was cut by 6 bases and J by 0 bases, with 8 bases left in between. CDR1 and CDR2 (germline): LGHNA, YSLEER. CDR3 loop: CASRPDLNTEAFF. The CDR3 DNA sequence: TGCGCCAGCAGGCCGGATCTGAACACTGAAGCTTTCTTT.

J is TRBJ2-1 and V is TRBV6-5; D is possibly TRBD2 (7 bases). Germline CDR1 reads MNHEY; CDR2 reads SVGAGI. The V gene lost 0 bases and the J gene lost 6 bases, with 12 bases spanning the gap. CDR3 size: 15 residues. CDR3 loop: CASSYSGGAFNEQFF. CDR3 coding DNA: TGTGCCAGCAGTTACTCAGGGGGGGCCTTCAATGAGCAGTTCTTC.

The chain carries TRBV7-9 and TRBJ2-1; D is unresolved. Germline assignment: CDR1 SEHNR and CDR2 FQNEAQ (reference sequence). The CDR3 has 14 residues. V was cut by 4 bases and J by 4 bases, with 11 bases left in between. CDR3 sequence (DNA): TGTGCCAGCAGCTCTGATTACGGTTACAATGAGCAGTTCTTC. Translation gives CASSSDYGYNEQFF.

The chain uses TRBV7-2 and TRBJ1-5; D is perhaps TRBD1 (6 bases). Germline V CDR1 and CDR2: SGHTA, FQGNSA. V shed 4 bases and J shed 9 bases, with 19 bases lying between them. The length of the CDR3 is 15 residues. CDR3 residues: CASSSNDGPRGPQHF. CDR3 nucleotide sequence: TGTGCCAGCAGCTCGAACGACGGGCCCAGGGGGCCCCAGCATTTT.

This rearrangement joins TRBV2 to TRBJ2-7; D gene uncertain. This CDR3 has 14 residues. Germline V CDR1 and CDR2: SNHLY, FYNNEI. Trimming took 5 bases from V and 3 from J, leaving 14 bases between them. The CDR3 DNA is TGTGCCAGCAGTTACTCGGTCTCGGGCTACGAGCAGTACTTC. Protein: CASSYSVSGYEQYF.

The chain carries TRBV6-6 and TRBJ2-3, with D unclear. The V gene's germline CDR1 is MNHNY and CDR2 SVGAGI (reference sequence). V lost 6 bases and J 4 bases, leaving 8 bases between the germline ends. The CDR3 contains 12 residues. This CDR3 is CASRIKADTQYF. In DNA form, the CDR3 reads TGTGCCAGCAGAATTAAGGCAGATACGCAGTATTTT.

This chain joins TRBV2 and TRBJ2-2, with TRBD2 matching 15 bases. Germline assignment: CDR1 SNHLY and CDR2 FYNNEI. V gave up 6 bases and J gave up 5 bases; unmatched junction bases: 4. The CDR3 spans 16 residues. The CDR3 bases are TGTGCCAGCAGCAACGGACTAGCGGGGGGGACCGGGGAGCTGTTTTTT. Protein sequence: CASSNGLAGGTGELFF.

This clone was found a few times. The chain links TRBV4-1 to TRBJ2-7; 10 positions match TRBD2. There are 16 residues in the CDR3. The trim removed 5 bases at V and 2 bases at J, leaving 9 bases unmatched. Germline CDR1 is MGHRA and CDR2 is YSYEKL. CDR3 sequence reads: CASSVLRTSGTYEQYF. CDR3 DNA: TGCGCCAGCAGCGTGCTGAGGACTAGCGGTACCTACGAGCAGTACTTC.

The chain combines TRBV9 with TRBJ1-5, with 7 nucleotides matching TRBD1. The trim removed 6 bases at V and 3 bases at J, leaving 6 bases unmatched. This CDR3 contains 14 residues. Germline CDR1 reads SGDLS; CDR2 reads YYNGEE. CDR3 sequence reads: CASKTGRYNQPQHF. In nucleotides, the CDR3 is TGTGCCAGCAAGACAGGGAGATACAATCAGCCCCAGCATTTT.

This chain connects TRBV9 to TRBJ2-1, with TRBD1 as a possible D gene (5 bases). Germline V gives CDR1 SGDLS, CDR2 YYNGEE. CDR3 length equals 16 residues. V dropped 3 bases and J dropped 7 bases, with 20 bases sitting between them. In nucleotides, the CDR3 is TGTGCCAGCAGCGCCTCTAAGGGGCCGCCCGGGAATGAGCAGTTCTTC. Its protein product is CASSASKGPPGNEQFF.

This rearrangement joins TRBV4-1 to TRBJ1-1; possible D gene TRBD1, 5 bases. CDR1 and CDR2 (germline): MGHRA, YSYEKL. This CDR3 is 13 amino acids long. Trimming removed 0 bases from V and 11 bases from J, with 13 bases in between. The CDR3 region has the DNA TGCGCCAGCAGCCAAGATGGGCAGGGTTATGCTTTCTTT. Translating it yields CASSQDGQGYAFF.

The CDR3 reads CASSAEQGPGTEAFF. Written as DNA, the CDR3 is TGTGCCAGCAGTGCCGAACAGGGCCCGGGCACTGAAGCTTTCTTT. The chain combines TRBV6-1 with TRBJ1-1; the D gene is possibly TRBD1 (6 bases). Trimming removed 4 bases from V and 4 bases from J, with 16 bases in between. The CDR3 has 15 residues. Germline CDR1 reads MNHNS; CDR2 reads SASEGT.

This clone appeared a single time. The chain recombines TRBV2 with TRBJ2-2; D possibly corresponds to TRBD1 (6 bases). Trimming removed 1 base from V and 5 bases from J, with 11 bases in between. Germline CDR1 reads SNHLY; CDR2 reads FYNNEI. The CDR3 is 15 residues long. The CDR3 DNA follows: TGTGCCAGCAGTGAAGAAGGGGGAGAAACCGGGGAGCTGTTTTTT. Translating it yields CASSEEGGETGELFF.

This clone was detected a few times. The chain uses TRBV5-5 and TRBJ1-2; D not certain. V was pared by 5 bases and J by 1 base, with 9 bases between. In germline, CDR1 is SGHKS, CDR2 YYEKEE (reference sequence). This CDR3 is 13 amino acids long. CDR3 nucleotide sequence: TGTGCCAGCAGGGTGGACCTTAACTATGGCTACACCTTC. It codes for CASRVDLNYGYTF.

The V gene is TRBV7-6, the J gene TRBJ2-7, with D possibly matching TRBD1 (5 bases). Germline CDR1 SGHVS, CDR2 FNYEAQ. This CDR3 contains 15 residues. V lost 8 bases and J 1 base, leaving 18 bases between the germline ends. The CDR3: CASRKEAQGSYEQYF. CDR3 coding DNA: TGTGCCAGCCGTAAAGAGGCTCAGGGTTCCTACGAGCAGTACTTC.

This chain connects TRBV28 to TRBJ2-7; 8 nucleotides agree with TRBD2. This CDR3 is 14 amino acids long. Trimming cost V 6 bases and J 2 bases; bases outside gene matches: 6. Germline lookup yields CDR1 MDHEN and CDR2 SYDVKM. Here the CDR3 DNA reads TGTGCCAGCAGCTCAGCGGGAGACCCCTACGAGCAGTACTTC. It yields the protein CASSSAGDPYEQYF.

The V call is TRBV11-2, the J call TRBJ2-7; the D is unclear. The V gene's germline CDR1 is SGHAT and CDR2 FQNNGV. The CDR3 is 13 amino acids. V dropped 2 bases and J dropped 2 bases, with 7 bases sitting between them. The CDR3, as DNA: TGTGCCAGCAGCTTATCAGTAACCTACGAGCAGTACTTC. This sequence encodes CASSLSVTYEQYF.

This sequence joins TRBV9 and TRBJ2-2, with 7 bases lining up with TRBD1. The CDR3 is made up of 16 amino acids. V gave up 0 bases and J gave up 5 bases; unmatched junction bases: 7. Germline assignment: CDR1 SGDLS and CDR2 YYNGEE. CDR3 nucleotides: TGTGCCAGCAGCGTAGCTCGACAGGGTGGTACCGGGGAGCTGTTTTTT. Protein sequence: CASSVARQGGTGELFF.

This sequence joins TRBV4-2 and TRBJ2-7; 11 bases agree with TRBD1. V shed 1 base, J shed 5 bases, and the junction held 7 bases outside the gene matches. This CDR3 region has 16 residues. Germline assignment: CDR1 LGHNA and CDR2 YNFKEQ. CDR3 nucleotide sequence: TGTGCCAGCAGCCAAGCTATCGGGACAGGGGGACACGAGCAGTACTTC. This encodes CASSQAIGTGGHEQYF.

V usage is TRBV4-3 and J usage is TRBJ1-2; D is uncertain. V lost 0 bases, J lost 7 bases, and 15 bases lay in between. The CDR3 sequence is 15 residues long. Germline lookup yields CDR1 LGHNA and CDR2 YSLEER. Here the CDR3 DNA reads TGCGCCAGCAGCCAAGATTCAGCGAGTTTGGGTGGCTACACCTTC. It codes for CASSQDSASLGGYTF.

This chain joins TRBV28 and TRBJ2-7, with 7 bases fitting TRBD1. This CDR3 contains 14 residues. Trimming cost V 3 bases and J 5 bases; bases outside gene matches: 7. Germline V lookup: CDR1 MDHEN, CDR2 SYDVKM. The CDR3 spells CASSLAQGIHEQYF. DNA for the CDR3: TGTGCCAGCAGTTTGGCACAGGGGATCCACGAGCAGTACTTC.

V and J are TRBV11-2 and TRBJ2-1, with 10 positions matching TRBD2. Germline assignment: CDR1 SGHAT and CDR2 FQNNGV. This CDR3 has 16 residues. The ends lost 2 bases at V and 8 bases at J; junction bases unmatched: 9. The CDR3 here is CASSLLERGGRDEQFF. The CDR3 DNA reads TGTGCCAGCAGCTTATTAGAGCGGGGGGGCCGTGATGAGCAGTTCTTC.

As for this clone: One end of the junction fails to match germline, which may point to a read error. This rearrangement joins TRBV7-9 to TRBJ2-1; TRBD2 agrees at 9 bases. The CDR3 length is 17 residues. The germline V gene has CDR1 SEHNR and CDR2 FQNEAQ (reference sequence). The CDR3 loop is CASSLGSGTSSHNEQFF. CDR3 bases: TGTGCCAGCAGCCTCGGATCTGGGACTAGCTCCCACAATGAGCAGTTCTTC.

The chain has TRBV10-1 and TRBJ2-1; TRBD2 aligns across 13 bases. J gave up 8 bases and V 3 bases, and 7 bases lay outside the gene matches. CDR1 is WNHNN and CDR2 is SYGVQD in the germline V gene (reference sequence). This CDR3 has 16 amino acids. For the CDR3, the DNA is TGCGCCAGCAGTGAATTTGGACTAGCGGGAGAGGATGAGCAGTTCTTC. Translation gives CASSEFGLAGEDEQFF.

The V gene is TRBV7-9, the J gene TRBJ2-1; D unresolved. Trimming stripped 5 bases from V and 10 bases from J, with 15 bases between. Germline CDR1 SEHNR, CDR2 FQNEAQ (reference sequence). The CDR3 spans 13 residues. Here the CDR3 DNA reads TGTGCCAGCAGCCGGTTCTTAGGTTACGAGCAGTTCTTC. Its protein is CASSRFLGYEQFF.

This clone qualifies as medium-sized. The chain employs TRBV6-1 and TRBJ1-3; D gene ambiguous. With 3 bases removed from V and 2 bases from J, the gap between germline ends came to 8 bases. CDR1 and CDR2 from the germline V gene are MNHNS and SASEGT. The CDR3 totals 14 residues. In DNA, the CDR3 is TGTGCCAGCAGTGATTACGGGGCTGGAAACACCATATATTTT. It is translated as CASSDYGAGNTIYF.

V is TRBV7-2 and J is TRBJ2-7; 16 bases are a match to TRBD2. The V segment lost 5 bases and the J segment 0 bases; nucleotides outside the gene matches: 4. In germline, CDR1 is SGHTA, CDR2 FQGNSA. The CDR3 totals 17 residues. Written as DNA, the CDR3 is TGTGCCAGCAGCCCCGGGACTAGCGGGGGGGGCTCCTACGAGCAGTACTTC. Encoded protein: CASSPGTSGGGSYEQYF. Looking up the rest from reference TRBV7-2 and TRBJ2-7 gives the full variable domain: GAGVSQSPSNKVTEKGKDVELRCDPISGHTALYWYRQSLGQGLEFLIYFQGNSAPDKSGLPSDRFSAERTGGSVSTLTIQRTQQEDSAVYLCASSPGTSGGGSYEQYFGPGTRLTVT.

This clone was seen a handful of times. The chain links TRBV7-8 to TRBJ1-2; no clear D gene. Germline V gene lookup returns CDR1 SGHVS and CDR2 FQNEAQ. This CDR3 is 16 amino acids long. The germline V and J ends were trimmed by 1 base and 1 base, with 13 bases remaining between them. The CDR3 is CASSLESASFNYGYTF. Written as DNA, the CDR3 is TGTGCCAGCAGCTTAGAATCTGCTTCCTTTAACTATGGCTACACCTTC.

This chain connects TRBV5-1 to TRBJ2-1; 11 positions agree with TRBD2. The V and J ends lost 7 bases and 10 bases, in that order; junction bases with no gene match: 7. Germline V gives CDR1 SGHRS, CDR2 YFSETQ. This CDR3 comprises 13 residues. In DNA, the CDR3 is TGCGCCAGCTATACTAGCGGGGGCAGCGAGCAGTTCTTC. Amino acids: CASYTSGGSEQFF.

This clone was seen just once. The CDR3 sequence is CAWSYRNRGELFF. As DNA, the CDR3 is TGTGCCTGGAGTTACCGGAACCGCGGGGAGCTGTTTTTT. This chain connects TRBV30 to TRBJ2-2; D unresolved. The germline gives CDR1 GTSNPN, CDR2 SVGIG (reference sequence). The V gene lost 2 bases and the J gene lost 7 bases, with 11 bases spanning the gap. The CDR3 loop spans 13 amino acids.

J is TRBJ1-4 and V is TRBV5-6; TRBD1 aligns across 7 bases. Germline assignment: CDR1 SGHDT and CDR2 YYEEEE. The junction had 6 bases not matched to a gene; V was cut back by 5 bases and J by 5 bases. The CDR3 is made up of 14 amino acids. This CDR3 reads CASRTLTGNEKLFF. The CDR3 bases are TGTGCCAGCAGAACTTTGACAGGGAATGAAAAACTGTTTTTT.